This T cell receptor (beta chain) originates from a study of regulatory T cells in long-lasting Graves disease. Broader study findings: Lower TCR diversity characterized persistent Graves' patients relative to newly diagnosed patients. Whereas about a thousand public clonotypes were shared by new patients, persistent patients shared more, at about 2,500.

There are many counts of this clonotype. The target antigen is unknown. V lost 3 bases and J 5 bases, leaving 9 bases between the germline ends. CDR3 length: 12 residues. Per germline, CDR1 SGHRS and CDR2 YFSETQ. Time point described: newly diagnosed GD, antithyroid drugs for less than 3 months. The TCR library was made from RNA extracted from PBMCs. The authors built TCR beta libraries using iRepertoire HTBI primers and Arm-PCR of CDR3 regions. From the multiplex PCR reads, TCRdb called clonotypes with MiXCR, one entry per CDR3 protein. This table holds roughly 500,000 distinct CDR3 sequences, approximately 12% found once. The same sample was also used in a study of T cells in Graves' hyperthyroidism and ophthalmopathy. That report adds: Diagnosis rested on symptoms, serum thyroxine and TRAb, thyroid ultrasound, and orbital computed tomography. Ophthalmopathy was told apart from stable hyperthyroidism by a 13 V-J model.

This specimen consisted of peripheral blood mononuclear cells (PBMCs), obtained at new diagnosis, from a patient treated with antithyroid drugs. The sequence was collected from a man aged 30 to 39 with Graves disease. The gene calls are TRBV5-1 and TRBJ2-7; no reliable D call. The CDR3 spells CASSWNSDEQYF. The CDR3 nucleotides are TGCGCCAGCAGCTGGAATTCCGACGAGCAGTACTTC.